Below are 19 T cell receptor beta chains sequenced from a single sample in a study of spatial heterogeneity in lung cancer. TCRdb fed the 5' RACE reads into MiXCR, producing one record per CDR3 protein. Among fewer than 6,000 distinct CDR3 sequences listed, over 25% were seen once. Described time point: sample taken at primary tumor resection. Unsorted whole RNA samples from tumor, nontumor lung or frozen PBMC were sequenced. The sequencing here drew on PBMCs, taken at surgery. The receptors come from a male donor with early-stage non-small cell lung cancer.

By its share, this clonotype is medium-sized. The chain has TRBV7-9 and TRBJ2-1; 9 positions match TRBD2. The V and J ends lost 1 base and 2 bases, in that order; junction bases with no gene match: 3. The CDR3 is 16 residues long. Germline CDR1 SEHNR, CDR2 FQNEAQ (reference sequence). The CDR3 loop is CASSLVLAGPYNEQFF. The CDR3 DNA is TGTGCCAGCAGCTTAGTCCTAGCGGGGCCCTACAATGAGCAGTTCTTC.

The CDR3 protein is CASSQAARAGGNQPQHF. The CDR3 region has the DNA TGCGCCAGCAGCCAAGCGGCCCGAGCAGGGGGCAATCAGCCCCAGCATTTT. The chain uses TRBV4-1 and TRBJ1-5; D is possibly TRBD1 (6 bases). Trimming took off 1 base at V and 2 bases at J, with 15 bases between the two ends. In germline, CDR1 is MGHRA, CDR2 YSYEKL. CDR3 size: 17 residues.

This clonotype qualifies as medium-sized (0.01 to 0.1%). The chain joins TRBV6-1 to TRBJ1-5, with 7 bases lining up with TRBD1. Per germline, CDR1 MNHNS and CDR2 SASEGT. The junction had 6 bases not matched to a gene; V was cut back by 1 base and J by 6 bases. This CDR3 region has 15 residues. The CDR3 DNA follows: TGTGCCAGCAGTGAAGTCGCAGGGGGAATTCAGCCCCAGCATTTT. As protein: CASSEVAGGIQPQHF.

The CDR3 sequence is CSVGPSGTTDTQYF. CDR3 DNA sequence: TGCAGCGTTGGCCCTAGCGGGACCACAGATACGCAGTATTTT. The V and J genes are TRBV29-1 and TRBJ2-3, with 9 bases fitting TRBD2. The germline CDR1 and CDR2 sequences are SQVTM and ANQGSEA. J gave up 2 bases and V 4 bases, and 4 bases lay outside the gene matches. The CDR3 contains 14 residues.

This clonotype is categorized as medium-sized. The chain employs TRBV20-1 and TRBJ2-5; 7 positions agree with TRBD1. This CDR3 spans 14 amino acids. The V segment lost 1 base and the J segment 2 bases; nucleotides outside the gene matches: 4. Germline CDR1 DFQATT, CDR2 SNEGSKA (reference sequence). The CDR3 DNA sequence: TGCAGTGCTAGAGCCCCGGGACAGCAAGAGACCCAGTACTTC. This sequence encodes CSARAPGQQETQYF.

This clonotype is labeled as medium-sized. The chain recombines TRBV7-9 with TRBJ2-1; D uncertain. CDR1 and CDR2 from the germline V gene are SEHNR and FQNEAQ (reference sequence). The CDR3 runs 12 residues. V lost 5 bases and J lost 4, with 6 bases in between. The CDR3 DNA follows: TGTGCCAGCAGCCGCGAGTACAATGAGCAGTTCTTC. This sequence encodes CASSREYNEQFF. Full variable domain (remainder filled in from reference TRBV7-9 and TRBJ2-1): DTGVSQNPRHKITKRGQNVTFRCDPISEHNRLYWYRQTLGQGPEFLTYFQNEAQLEKSRLLSDRFSAERPKGSFSTLEIQRTEQGDSAMYLCASSREYNEQFFGPGTRLTVL.

By share, this clonotype counts as medium-sized. V usage is TRBV7-6 and J usage is TRBJ2-7, with 7 bases identical to TRBD1. Germline lookup yields CDR1 SGHVS and CDR2 FNYEAQ. The CDR3 loop spans 19 amino acids. J was trimmed by 3 bases and V by 5 bases; bases with no gene match: 22. The CDR3 nucleotides are TGTGCCAGCAGCCTACCGCGACCAAGGGGGCGCTTCTCTCACTACGAGCAGTACTTC. The encoded protein is CASSLPRPRGRFSHYEQYF.

This clonotype has a handful of counts. CDR3 protein: CASSVQGGLGTGELFF. DNA for the CDR3: TGTGCCAGCAGTGTACAGGGAGGCCTGGGAACCGGGGAGCTGTTTTTT. The chain is built from TRBV6-5 and TRBJ2-2, with D tentatively TRBD1 or TRBD2 (6 bases each). Germline CDR1 and CDR2: MNHEY and SVGAGI. V shed 5 bases and J shed 5 bases, with 18 bases lying between them. This CDR3 is built from 16 residues.

This clonotype counts as medium-sized. The chain couples TRBV10-3 to TRBJ2-1; 12 nucleotides match TRBD2. The CDR3 sequence is 18 residues long. The V gene's germline CDR1 is ENHRY and CDR2 SYGVKD. The junction had 9 bases not matched to a gene; V was cut back by 2 bases and J by 4 bases. The chain's CDR3 is CAISELTSGSREYNEQFF. The DNA of the CDR3 is TGTGCCATCAGTGAGCTGACTAGCGGGAGCAGAGAGTACAATGAGCAGTTCTTC.

This clonotype has a handful of counts. The chain joins TRBV20-1 to TRBJ2-5; no clear D. The CDR3 has 11 amino acids. The V and J ends lost 2 bases and 4 bases respectively, with 5 bases between them. From germline, CDR1 is DFQATT and CDR2 SNEGSKA (reference sequence). The CDR3 spells CSARLRETQYF. The CDR3 bases are TGCAGTGCTAGACTTAGAGAGACCCAGTACTTC.

The chain has TRBV3-1 and TRBJ2-5, with D unresolved. Trimming cost V 1 base and J 0 bases, with 9 bases left between them. The CDR3 is 15 residues long. Germline CDR1 reads LGHDT; CDR2 reads YNNKEL (reference sequence). The CDR3 region is CASSQGRPYQETQYF. DNA for the CDR3: TGTGCCAGCAGCCAAGGGAGACCATACCAAGAGACCCAGTACTTC.

V and J are TRBV7-9 and TRBJ1-6, with TRBD1 matching over 7 bases. Looked up from germline, CDR1 is SEHNR and CDR2 is FQNEAQ (reference sequence). There are 14 residues in the CDR3. The junction had 7 bases not matched to a gene; V was cut back by 4 bases and J by 10 bases. CDR3 in amino acids: CASSSTGERSPLHF. The CDR3 DNA is TGTGCCAGCAGCTCTACAGGGGAGCGCTCACCCCTCCACTTT.

This clonotype was recorded many times. The chain uses TRBV11-2 and TRBJ1-4; D is undetermined. V was cut by 0 bases and J by 6 bases, with 14 bases left in between. This CDR3 contains 16 residues. Germline assignment: CDR1 SGHAT and CDR2 FQNNGV. Here the CDR3 DNA reads TGTGCCAGCAGCTTAGATTGGAGGGCATACGATGAAAAACTGTTTTTT. Protein: CASSLDWRAYDEKLFF.

This clonotype is judged medium-sized. V usage is TRBV12-5 and J usage is TRBJ2-3; D gene ambiguous. Germline-derived CDR1 and CDR2 are LGHNT and FRNRAP. The germline V and J ends were trimmed by 1 base and 5 bases, with 13 bases remaining between them. The CDR3 is 15 residues long. DNA for the CDR3: TGTGCTAGTGGTTTGGCCCTCTATAACAGAGATACGCAGTATTTT. It is translated as CASGLALYNRDTQYF.

The gene calls are TRBV6-1 and TRBJ2-3; possibly TRBD2 for D (5 bases). Germline V gives CDR1 MNHNS, CDR2 SASEGT. Deletions cut 8 bases from V and 0 bases from J, with 9 bases between. This CDR3 has 13 amino acids. In nucleotides, the CDR3 is TGTGCCAGCGTCTGGACTAGCACAGATACGCAGTATTTT. Translating it yields CASVWTSTDTQYF.

This clonotype has only a few counts. The chain couples TRBV10-3 to TRBJ1-1; D gene ambiguous. Germline CDR1 is ENHRY and CDR2 is SYGVKD. Trimming left V 2 bases short and J 4 bases short, with 5 bases between. The CDR3 is 12 amino acids. The CDR3 spells CAISEQTTEAFF. The CDR3 bases are TGTGCCATCAGTGAGCAAACCACTGAAGCTTTCTTT.

The chain is built from TRBV20-1 and TRBJ2-3, with a possible D match to TRBD1 (5 bases). The CDR3 has 12 residues. The V gene lost 5 bases and the J gene lost 6 bases, with 12 bases spanning the gap. Germline V lookup: CDR1 DFQATT, CDR2 SNEGSKA (reference sequence). CDR3 region: CSAGASGDTQYF. CDR3 nucleotide sequence: TGCAGTGCTGGGGCAAGTGGGGATACGCAGTATTTT.

The chain joins TRBV27 to TRBJ2-1; D unresolved. Trimming left V 8 bases short and J 0 bases short, with 11 bases between. Germline loops: CDR1 MNHEY, CDR2 SMNVEV (reference sequence). This CDR3 spans 14 amino acids. The chain's CDR3 is CASVSHSSYNEQFF. Written as DNA, the CDR3 is TGTGCCAGCGTGAGCCACAGCTCCTACAATGAGCAGTTCTTC.

By share of the sample, this clonotype is medium-sized. V is TRBV2 and J is TRBJ2-1; D gene ambiguous. Germline loops: CDR1 SNHLY, CDR2 FYNNEI. Trimming took 0 bases from V and 5 from J, leaving 5 bases between them. The CDR3 is 13 amino acids. This chain's CDR3 is CASSEAGNNEQFF. DNA for the CDR3: TGTGCCAGCAGTGAAGCAGGCAACAATGAGCAGTTCTTC.